The rows below give T cell receptor beta chains drawn from one sample of a study of technical replicates of blood from four donors. The protocol was immunoSEQ multiplex PCR, while the TCRdb copy is restricted to in-frame clones and leaves out a portion. Altogether nearly 80,000 clones are present, around 92% being singletons, with the ten largest covering over 0.4%. The sequenced material came from T cells isolated from PBMCs. The receptors were gathered from a human donor in good health. Each CDR3 is given with its conserved first and last residue. The D gene is left open where the match is weak. The size of a clone is reported for some rows only, either as once, few or many, or as a class for expanded clones.

NA	NA	15	TRBV7-2	TRBJ1-1	TGTGCCAGCAGCTTAAACTATGGCAGGGGCTCTGAAGCTTTCTTT	CASSLNYGRGSEAFF
NA	few	14	TRBV11-3	TRBJ1-1	TGTGCCAGCAGCATGGGGCCGGTGAACACTGAAGCTTTCTTT	CASSMGPVNTEAFF
NA	NA	14	TRBV19	TRBJ1-2	TGTGCCAGTAGTATCGGGATCCGGGGCTATGGCTACACCTTC	CASSIGIRGYGYTF
NA	NA	11	TRBV6-5	TRBJ1-2	TGTGCCAGCAGGAGACAGTATGGCTACACCTTC	CASRRQYGYTF
NA	NA	15	TRBV5-5	TRBJ2-7	TGTGCCAGCAGCTATCAGGGGGGCAGTGCCTACGAGCAGTACTTC	CASSYQGGSAYEQYF
TRBD1	NA	17	TRBV10-1	TRBJ2-6	TGCGCCAGCAGTCACCGGGACAGGGATGCTGGGGCCAACGTCCTGACTTTC	CASSHRDRDAGANVLTF
TRBD1	NA	13	TRBV7-8	TRBJ2-7	TGTGCCTGCCGGGACAGGGAATTGAACGAGCAGTACTTC	CACRDRELNEQYF
NA	NA	14	TRBV18	TRBJ1-2	TGTGCCAGCTCACCACCTCGACAAAACTATGGCTACACCTTC	CASSPPRQNYGYTF
TRBD1	NA	18	TRBV19	TRBJ2-4	TGTGCCAGTAGTCTCCGGGACAGGGGGCTTCATGCCAAAAACATTCAGTACTTC	CASSLRDRGLHAKNIQYF
NA	NA	14	TRBV7-7	TRBJ2-2	TGTGCCAGCAGCTTAGACAGCAACACCGGGGAGCTGTTTTTT	CASSLDSNTGELFF
TRBD1	NA	14	TRBV27	TRBJ2-4	TGTGCCAGCAGTCCGGGACAGGGGACGAACATTCAGTACTTC	CASSPGQGTNIQYF
NA	NA	15	TRBV6-5	TRBJ1-1	TGTGCCAGCAGTACCCCCCGGGGTCGACGAACTGAAGCTTTCTTT	CASSTPRGRRTEAFF
TRBD2	NA	15	TRBV27	TRBJ2-7	TGTGCCAGCAGTCCCGGGTTAGCGGGAGCAGGCGAGCAGTACTTC	CASSPGLAGAGEQYF